This TCR beta chain came from a study of beta chain features in type 1 diabetes. Every bit of the isolated RNA underwent reverse transcription, so sequencing read expressed TCRB transcripts. Produced via immunoSEQ multiplex PCR; TCRdb's table is partial and in-frame only. Altogether hundreds of thousands of clones are present, around a sixth being singletons, with the ten largest covering about 0.087%. This CDR3 contains 15 residues. V gave up 0 bases and J gave up 2 bases, with 8 bases separating them. Germline CDR1 and CDR2: SGHRS and YFSETQ. This clone was recorded a few times. V is TRBV5-1 and J is TRBJ2-2; possibly TRBD1 for D (5 bases). Sequencing was performed on naive CD4+ T cells from blood. The origin of this receptor is a man younger than 30 in good health. The CDR3 sequence: CASSLGTPNTGELFF. CDR3 nucleotide sequence: TGCGCCAGCAGCTTGGGGACACCCAACACCGGGGAGCTGTTTTTT.